This TCR beta chain was recorded in a study of cytomegalovirus exposure and HLA in healthy donors. The study's findings and limits: In vitro data verified three CMV-associated chains as specific for CMV antigens. Analyzed later, most CMV-associated TCR beta chains appeared HLA-restricted.

Germline V CDR1 and CDR2: MNHNS, SASEGT. The CDR3 consists of 13 residues. J lost 1 base, V lost 9 bases, and 1 base had no gene match. This clone was seen once. Its antigen is unidentified. Both 60 Vbeta primers and 13 Jbeta primers went into the PCR. Profiling relied on immunoSEQ multiplex PCR, and the TCRdb table lists in-frame clones only, not all of them. The repertoire consists of about 140,000 clones, with over 80% occurring once and the leading ten covering 1.2%. The genes are TRBV6-1 and TRBJ2-3; TRBD1 aligns across 10 bases. The sample consisted of PBMCs. This receptor was taken from a female donor in good health and CMV-seronegative. CDR3 region: CARGTGGTDTQYF. The CDR3 coding sequence is TGTGCCAGGGGGACAGGGGGCACAGATACGCAGTATTTT.